This T cell receptor beta chain derives from a study of T cells in Graves' hyperthyroidism and ophthalmopathy. From germline, CDR1 is ENHRY and CDR2 SYGVKD. The V and J ends lost 2 bases and 1 base, in that order; junction bases with no gene match: 7. The CDR3 length is 17 residues. RNA transcripts served as the template for amplifying TCR beta CDR3 regions. TCR CDR3 underwent first-round RT-PCR with the HTBI primer set. MiXCR, run by TCRdb on the multiplex PCR reads, gives a single entry per CDR3 protein. The profile shows 45,000 to 75,000 distinct CDR3 sequences, about 49% of them singletons. Uncontrolled infections, other autoimmune diseases, pregnancy or lactation led to exclusion of patients. Thyroid ultrasound and orbital computed tomography, with clinical symptoms and serum thyroxine and TRAb, informed diagnoses. This clonotype was recorded many times.

The sequence was collected from a woman between 25 and 40 years old with Graves' ophthalmopathy. This sequence joins TRBV10-3 and TRBJ1-1, with TRBD1 identical over 10 bases. Source material: blood. The CDR3 DNA is TGTGCCATCAGTGAGCCAGGACAGGGGGGATGGAACACTGAAGCTTTCTTT. This gives the protein CAISEPGQGGWNTEAFF.